This T cell receptor beta chain emerged from a study of cytomegalovirus exposure and HLA in healthy donors. Findings of the study overall: With DRB1 most and HLA-C fewest, TCR association rates differed between HLA loci in a later analysis.

As concerns this clone: What it recognizes is unknown.

In the PCR, 60 Vbeta and 13 Jbeta primers were used. Some clones are missing from TCRdb's copy, which holds only in-frame ones; the method was immunoSEQ multiplex PCR. The data show some 200,000 clones, approximately 80% seen once. CDR1 and CDR2 (germline): SGHTA, FQGNSA. V was cut by 4 bases and J by 4 bases, with 16 bases left in between. The CDR3 runs 15 residues. The sample taken for sequencing was PBMCs. This TCR was sampled from a girl between 5 and 17 years old in good health and CMV-seronegative. The chain uses TRBV7-2 and TRBJ1-2, with a possible D match to TRBD1 (6 bases). CDR3 DNA: TGTGCCAGCAGCTCCCCCCTGACAGGCTTCTATGGCTACACCTTC. Amino acid sequence: CASSSPLTGFYGYTF. The entire variable domain, with the rest obtained from reference TRBV7-2 and TRBJ1-2, is as follows: GAGVSQSPSNKVTEKGKDVELRCDPISGHTALYWYRQSLGQGLEFLIYFQGNSAPDKSGLPSDRFSAERTGGSVSTLTIQRTQQEDSAVYLCASSSPLTGFYGYTFGSGTRLTVV.